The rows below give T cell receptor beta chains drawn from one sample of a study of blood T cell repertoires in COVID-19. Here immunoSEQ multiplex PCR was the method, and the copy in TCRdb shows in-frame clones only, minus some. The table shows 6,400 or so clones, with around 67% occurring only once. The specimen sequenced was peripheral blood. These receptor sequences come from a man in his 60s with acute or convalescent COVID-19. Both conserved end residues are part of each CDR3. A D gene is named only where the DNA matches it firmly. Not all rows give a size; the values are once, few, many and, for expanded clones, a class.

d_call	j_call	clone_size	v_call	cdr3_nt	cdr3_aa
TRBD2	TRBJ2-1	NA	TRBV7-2	TGTGCCAGCAGCTCTACGGTGAAGACTAGCGGGAATGAGCAGTTCTTC	CASSSTVKTSGNEQFF
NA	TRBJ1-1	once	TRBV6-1	TGTGCCAGCAGCCCCCAGAACACTGAAGCTTTCTTT	CASSPQNTEAFF
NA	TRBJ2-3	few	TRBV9	TGTGCCATCGAAGAAGAGGGGGAGAACACAGATACGCAGTATTTT	CAIEEEGENTDTQYF
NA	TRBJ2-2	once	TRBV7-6	TGTGCCAGCAGCTTAGATATACTAGCCCGGACGGGGAACACCGGGGAGCTGTTTTTT	CASSLDILARTGNTGELFF
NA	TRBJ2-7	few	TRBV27	TGTGCCAGCAGTTTACAGGGTTCCTACGAGCAGTACTTC	CASSLQGSYEQYF
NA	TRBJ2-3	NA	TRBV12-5	TGTGCTAGTGGTTTGGGACAGGGCACAGATACGCAGTATTTT	CASGLGQGTDTQYF
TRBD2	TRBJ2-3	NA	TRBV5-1	TGCGCCAGCAGTGTCGTAGCGGGGGACGTGACAGATACGCAGTATTTT	CASSVVAGDVTDTQYF
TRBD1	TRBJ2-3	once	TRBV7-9	TGTGCCAGCAGCTTAGGCGGGACAGGCCCCACAGGGGGTCCAGATACGCAGTATTTT	CASSLGGTGPTGGPDTQYF
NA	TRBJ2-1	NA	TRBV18	TGTGCCAGCTCACCTGCGGTTTCTGAGTACAATGAGCAGTTCTTC	CASSPAVSEYNEQFF
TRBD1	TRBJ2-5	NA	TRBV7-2	TGTGCCAGCAGCTTGAGCACAGGGGGCGGCCAAGAGACCCAGTACTTC	CASSLSTGGGQETQYF
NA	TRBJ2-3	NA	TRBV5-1	TGCGCCAGCCACTCTTCTAGCACAGATACGCAGTATTTT	CASHSSSTDTQYF
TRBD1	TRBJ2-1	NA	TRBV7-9	TGTGCCAGCAGCCCCCAGGACAGGGCGGGGTACAATGAGCAGTTCTTC	CASSPQDRAGYNEQFF
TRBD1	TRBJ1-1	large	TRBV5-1	TGCGCCAGCAGTCTCGGGACAGGGGGCTTGTACACTGAAGCTTTCTTT	CASSLGTGGLYTEAFF
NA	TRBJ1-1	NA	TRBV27	TGTGCCAGCAGTGGGTGGTCCCGAGGGGGAAAATCGAACACTGAAGCTTTCTTT	CASSGWSRGGKSNTEAFF
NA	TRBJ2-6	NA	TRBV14	TGTGCCAGCAGCCCAACAGGGACTGGGGCCAACGTCCTGACTTTC	CASSPTGTGANVLTF
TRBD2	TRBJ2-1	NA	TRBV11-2	TGTGCCAGCAGCTTAACTAGCGGATCCTACAATGAGCAGTTCTTC	CASSLTSGSYNEQFF
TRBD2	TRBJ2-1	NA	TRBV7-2	TGTGCCAGCAGGACAACTAGCGGAAGCCACAATGAGCAGTTCTTC	CASRTTSGSHNEQFF
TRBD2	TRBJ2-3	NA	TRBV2	TGTGCCAGCAGAGACTGGGACTACACAGATACGCAGTATTTT	CASRDWDYTDTQYF
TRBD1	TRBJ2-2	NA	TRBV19	TGTGCCAGTAGTAGGGGACAGGGGGCAGCGACCGGGGAGCTGTTTTTT	CASSRGQGAATGELFF
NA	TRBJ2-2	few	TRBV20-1	TGCAGTGCTGGTGACAGTCGCGGCACCGGGGAGCTGTTTTTT	CSAGDSRGTGELFF
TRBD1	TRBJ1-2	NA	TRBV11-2	TGTGCCAGCAGCCCACAGGGGAACTATGGCTACACCTTC	CASSPQGNYGYTF
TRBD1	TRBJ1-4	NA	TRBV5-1	TGCGCCAGCAGCCAGGGACAGGGGCGGCGAGAAAAACTGTTTTTT	CASSQGQGRREKLFF
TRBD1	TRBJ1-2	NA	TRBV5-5	TGTGCCAGCAGCTTGGGGGACAGGGGACTTCCAAGGTTGGGTGGCTACACCTTC	CASSLGDRGLPRLGGYTF
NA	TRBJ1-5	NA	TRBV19	TGTGCCAGTAGTACCCTGACACCGTATAGCAATCAGCCCCAGCATTTT	CASSTLTPYSNQPQHF
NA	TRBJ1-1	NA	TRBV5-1	TGCGCCAGCAGCTTGGGAGGCAGGGGCACTGACGGAGCTTTCTTT	CASSLGGRGTDGAFF
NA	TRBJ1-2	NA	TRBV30	TGTGCCTGGAGCAGTAACAGGTTCTATGGCTACACCTTC	CAWSSNRFYGYTF
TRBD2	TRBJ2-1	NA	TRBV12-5	TGTGCTAGTGGTCCTGACCGGACTAGCGGGGAGCAGTTCTTC	CASGPDRTSGEQFF
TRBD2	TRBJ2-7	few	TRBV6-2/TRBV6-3	TGTGCCAGCAGTCTCAGCGGGGGGGAGCACGAGCAGTACTTC	CASSLSGGEHEQYF
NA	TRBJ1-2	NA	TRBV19	TGTGCCAGTAGTATCATGGTGGACTACAAACCTTTCTATGGCTACACCTTC	CASSIMVDYKPFYGYTF
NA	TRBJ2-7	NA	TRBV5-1	TGCGCCAGCAGTCCCGACGCGGGCAGAACCTACGAGCAGTACTTC	CASSPDAGRTYEQYF
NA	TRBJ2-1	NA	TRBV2	TGTGCCAGCAGTGAACAGGGGATGAATGAGCAGTTCTTC	CASSEQGMNEQFF
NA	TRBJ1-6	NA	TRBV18	TGTGCCAGCTCAGGGGACATCAACACACCCCTCCACTTT	CASSGDINTPLHF
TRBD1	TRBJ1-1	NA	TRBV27	TGTGCCAGCAGTTTATCGACGCAGGGGGACACTGAAGCTTTCTTT	CASSLSTQGDTEAFF
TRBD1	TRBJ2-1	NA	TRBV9	TGTGCCAGCAGCGTAGACAGGGGGGCCTACAATGAGCAGTTCTTC	CASSVDRGAYNEQFF
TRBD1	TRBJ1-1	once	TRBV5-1	TGCGCCAGCAGGGCTATTCAGGGGGCCGACACTGAAGCTTTCTTT	CASRAIQGADTEAFF
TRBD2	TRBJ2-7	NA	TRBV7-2	TGTGCCAGCAGCTTAGCACCAACTAGCGGGGAGTCCTACGAGCAGTACTTC	CASSLAPTSGESYEQYF
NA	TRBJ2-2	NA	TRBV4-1	TGCGCCAGCAGCCAAGAGGCGAGCGCGAACACCGGGGAGCTGTTTTTT	CASSQEASANTGELFF
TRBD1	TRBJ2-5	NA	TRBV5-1	TGCGCCAGCAAGTGGACAGGACGGAACCAAGAGACCCAGTACTTC	CASKWTGRNQETQYF
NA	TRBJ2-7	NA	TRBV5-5	TGTGCCAGCAGCTCCCAGGGGTCCTACGAGCAGTACTTC	CASSSQGSYEQYF
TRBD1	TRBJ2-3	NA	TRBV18	TGTGCCAGCTCACAGGGGGACAGGGGAACAGATACGCAGTATTTT	CASSQGDRGTDTQYF
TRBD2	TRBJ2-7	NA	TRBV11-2	TGTGCCAGCAGCTTAGAACTAGCGGGAAACTACGAGCAGTACTTC	CASSLELAGNYEQYF